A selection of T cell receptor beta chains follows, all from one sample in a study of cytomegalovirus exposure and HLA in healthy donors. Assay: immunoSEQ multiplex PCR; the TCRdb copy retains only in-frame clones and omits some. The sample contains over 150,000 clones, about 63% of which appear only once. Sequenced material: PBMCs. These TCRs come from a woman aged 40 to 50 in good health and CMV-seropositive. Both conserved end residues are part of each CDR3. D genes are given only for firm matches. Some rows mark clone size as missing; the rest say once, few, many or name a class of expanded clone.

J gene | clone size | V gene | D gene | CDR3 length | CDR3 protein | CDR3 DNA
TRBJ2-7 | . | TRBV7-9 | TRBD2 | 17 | CASSLAARLAGVGEQYF | TGTGCCAGCAGCTTAGCGGCCAGACTAGCGGGAGTAGGCGAGCAGTACTTC
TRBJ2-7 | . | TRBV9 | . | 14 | CASSVVASSYEQYF | TGTGCCAGCAGCGTAGTTGCTAGCTCCTACGAGCAGTACTTC
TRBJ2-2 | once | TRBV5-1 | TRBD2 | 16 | CASSSPSGPNTGELFF | TGCGCCAGCAGCTCACCTAGCGGGCCCAACACCGGGGAGCTGTTTTTT
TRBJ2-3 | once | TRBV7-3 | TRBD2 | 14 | CASSMLAGADTQYF | TGTGCCAGCAGCATGCTAGCGGGGGCCGATACGCAGTATTTT
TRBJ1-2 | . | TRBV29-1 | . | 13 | CSVEVPTGNGYPF | TGCAGCGTTGAAGTTCCGACAGGCAATGGCTACCCCTTC
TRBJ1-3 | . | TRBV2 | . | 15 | CASSEGTNSGNTIYF | TGTGCCAGCAGTGAAGGGACAAACTCTGGAAACACCATATATTTT
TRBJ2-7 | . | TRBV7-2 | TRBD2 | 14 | CASQGTSGDTEQYF | TGTGCCAGCCAAGGGACTAGCGGGGATACGGAGCAGTACTTC
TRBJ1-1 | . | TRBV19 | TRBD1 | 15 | CASSIDEGADTEAFF | TGTGCCAGTAGTATAGACGAGGGGGCGGACACTGAAGCTTTCTTT
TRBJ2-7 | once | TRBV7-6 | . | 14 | CASSSRRKSLEQYF | TGTGCCAGCAGCTCAAGGCGGAAGTCCCTCGAGCAGTACTTC
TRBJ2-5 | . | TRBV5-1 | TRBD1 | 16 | CASSFTGQGFRETQYF | TGCGCCAGCAGTTTTACGGGACAGGGGTTTCGAGAGACCCAGTACTTC
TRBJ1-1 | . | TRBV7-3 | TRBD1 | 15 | CASSVTPGGYTEAFF | TGTGCCAGCAGCGTAACTCCAGGGGGATACACTGAAGCTTTCTTT
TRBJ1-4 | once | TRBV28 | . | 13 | CASSAPPRGGLFF | TGTGCCAGCAGTGCGCCCCCTCGCGGGGGACTGTTTTTT
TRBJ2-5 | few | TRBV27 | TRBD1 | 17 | CASSAQPGQGFAETQYF | TGTGCCAGCAGTGCCCAACCGGGACAGGGGTTTGCAGAGACCCAGTACTTC
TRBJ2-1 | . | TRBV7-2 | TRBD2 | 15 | CASSTRTSVHNEQFF | TGTGCCAGCAGCACCAGGACTAGCGTACACAATGAGCAGTTCTTC
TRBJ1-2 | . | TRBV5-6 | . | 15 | CASSLAPGQGSGYPF | TGTGCCAGCAGCTTGGCTCCCGGGCAGGGAAGTGGCTACCCCTTC
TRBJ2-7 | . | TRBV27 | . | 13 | CASSLSNGYEQYF | TGTGCCAGCAGTTTATCGAACGGGTACGAGCAGTACTTC
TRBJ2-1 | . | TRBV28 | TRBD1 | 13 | CASSGEQHRGLFF | TGTGCCAGCAGTGGAGAACAGCACAGGGGTCTGTTCTTC
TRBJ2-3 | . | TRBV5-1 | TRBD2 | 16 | CASSLGSAGGRDTQYF | TGCGCCAGCAGCTTGGGTTCAGCGGGGGGTCGAGATACGCAGTATTTT
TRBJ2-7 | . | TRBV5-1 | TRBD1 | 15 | CASSLDPGTGNEQYF | TGCGCCAGCAGCTTGGACCCCGGGACAGGGAACGAGCAGTACTTC
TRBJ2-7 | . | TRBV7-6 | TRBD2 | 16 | CASSLAGGTSGPEQYF | TGTGCCAGCAGCTTAGCCGGTGGGACTAGCGGGCCCGAGCAGTACTTC
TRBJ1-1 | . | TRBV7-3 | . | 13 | CASSLQGNTEAFF | TGTGCCAGCAGCTTACAGGGGAACACTGAAGCTTTCTTT
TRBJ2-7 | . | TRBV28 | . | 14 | CASTRYQGSYEQYF | TGTGCCAGCACCCGGTATCAGGGCTCCTACGAGCAGTACTTC
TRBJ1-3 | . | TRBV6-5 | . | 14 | CASRPRYSGNTIYF | TGTGCCAGCAGACCCCGGTATTCTGGAAACACCATATATTTT
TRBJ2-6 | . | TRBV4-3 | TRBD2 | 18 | CASSQGLAEVSGANVLTF | TGCGCCAGCAGCCAAGGACTAGCTGAAGTCTCTGGGGCCAACGTCCTGACTTTC
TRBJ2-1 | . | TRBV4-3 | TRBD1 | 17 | CASSQDGAGQGFNEQFF | TGCGCCAGCAGCCAAGACGGGGCGGGACAGGGGTTCAATGAGCAGTTCTTC
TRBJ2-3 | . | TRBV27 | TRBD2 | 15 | CASKKAGVKADTQYF | TGTGCCAGCAAGAAAGCGGGGGTTAAGGCAGATACGCAGTATTTT
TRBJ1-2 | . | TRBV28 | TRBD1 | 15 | CASSLRGQGVTGYTF | TGTGCCAGCAGTTTACGGGGACAGGGTGTAACGGGCTACACCTTC
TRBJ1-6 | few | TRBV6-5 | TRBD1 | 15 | CASSYSGQHNSPLHF | TGTGCCAGCAGTTACTCGGGACAGCATAATTCACCCCTCCACTTT
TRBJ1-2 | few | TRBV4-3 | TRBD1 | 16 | CASSQGDRDSLYGYTF | TGCGCCAGCAGCCAAGGGGACCGGGACAGTCTGTATGGCTACACCTTC
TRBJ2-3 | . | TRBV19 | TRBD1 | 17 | CASSRRVGTGRGDTQYF | TGTGCCAGTAGTAGGAGGGTGGGGACAGGCCGTGGGGATACGCAGTATTTT